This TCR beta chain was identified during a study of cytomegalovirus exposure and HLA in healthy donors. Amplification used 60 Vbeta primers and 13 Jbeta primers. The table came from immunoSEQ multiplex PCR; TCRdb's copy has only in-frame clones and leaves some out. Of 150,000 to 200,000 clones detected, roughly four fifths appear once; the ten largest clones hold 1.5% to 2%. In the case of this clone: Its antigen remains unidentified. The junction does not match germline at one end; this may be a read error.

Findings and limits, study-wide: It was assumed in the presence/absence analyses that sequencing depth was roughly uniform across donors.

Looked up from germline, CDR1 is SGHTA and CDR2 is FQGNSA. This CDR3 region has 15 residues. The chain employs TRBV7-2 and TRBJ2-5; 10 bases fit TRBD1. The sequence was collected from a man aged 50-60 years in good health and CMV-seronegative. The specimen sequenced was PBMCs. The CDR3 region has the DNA TGTGCCAGCAGCCTAGCCCGGGACAGGGGAGAGACCCAGTACTTC. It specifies CASSLARDRGETQYF.